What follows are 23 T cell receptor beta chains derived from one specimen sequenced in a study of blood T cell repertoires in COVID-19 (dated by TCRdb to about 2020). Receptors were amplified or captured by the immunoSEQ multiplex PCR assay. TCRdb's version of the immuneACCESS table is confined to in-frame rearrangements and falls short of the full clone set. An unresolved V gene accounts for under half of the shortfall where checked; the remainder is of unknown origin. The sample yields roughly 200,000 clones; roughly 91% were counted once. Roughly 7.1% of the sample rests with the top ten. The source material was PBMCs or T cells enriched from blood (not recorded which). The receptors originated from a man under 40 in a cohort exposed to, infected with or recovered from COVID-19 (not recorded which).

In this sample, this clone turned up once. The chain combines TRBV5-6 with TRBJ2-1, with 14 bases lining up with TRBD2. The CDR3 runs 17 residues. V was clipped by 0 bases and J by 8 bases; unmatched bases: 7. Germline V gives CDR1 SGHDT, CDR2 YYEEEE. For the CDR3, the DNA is TGTGCCAGCAGCTTGGTTCGGGGACTAGCGGGAGTACATGAGCAGTTCTTC. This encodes CASSLVRGLAGVHEQFF.

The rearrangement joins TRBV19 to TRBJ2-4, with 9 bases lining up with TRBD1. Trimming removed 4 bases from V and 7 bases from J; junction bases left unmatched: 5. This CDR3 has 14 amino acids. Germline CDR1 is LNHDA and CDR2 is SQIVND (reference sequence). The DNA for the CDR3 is TGTGCCAGTAGTACGGGACAGGGATACAACATTCAGTACTTC. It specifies CASSTGQGYNIQYF.

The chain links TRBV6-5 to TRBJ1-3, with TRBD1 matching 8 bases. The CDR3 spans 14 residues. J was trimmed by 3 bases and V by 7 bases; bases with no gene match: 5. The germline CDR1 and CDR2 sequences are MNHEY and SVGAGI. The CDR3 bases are TGTGCCAGCATGCAGGGGGCTGGTGGAAACACCATATATTTT. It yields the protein CASMQGAGGNTIYF.

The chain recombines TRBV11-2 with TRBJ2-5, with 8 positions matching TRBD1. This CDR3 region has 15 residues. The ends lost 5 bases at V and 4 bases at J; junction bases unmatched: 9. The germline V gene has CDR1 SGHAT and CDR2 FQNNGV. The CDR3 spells CASSLGQGVAETQYF. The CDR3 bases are TGTGCCAGCAGCCTAGGACAGGGCGTGGCAGAGACCCAGTACTTC.

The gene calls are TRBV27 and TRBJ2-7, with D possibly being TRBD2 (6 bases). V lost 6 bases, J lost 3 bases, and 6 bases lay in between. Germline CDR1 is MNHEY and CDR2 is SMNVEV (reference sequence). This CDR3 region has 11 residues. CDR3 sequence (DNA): TGTGCCAGCAGGGGGGGCTACGAGCAGTACTTC. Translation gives CASRGGYEQYF.

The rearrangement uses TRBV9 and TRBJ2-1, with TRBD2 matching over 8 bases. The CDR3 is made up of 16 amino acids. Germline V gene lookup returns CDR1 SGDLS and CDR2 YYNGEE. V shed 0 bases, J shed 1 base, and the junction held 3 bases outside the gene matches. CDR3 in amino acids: CASSVESGSSYNEQFF. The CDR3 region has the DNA TGTGCCAGCAGCGTAGAAAGCGGGAGTTCCTACAATGAGCAGTTCTTC.

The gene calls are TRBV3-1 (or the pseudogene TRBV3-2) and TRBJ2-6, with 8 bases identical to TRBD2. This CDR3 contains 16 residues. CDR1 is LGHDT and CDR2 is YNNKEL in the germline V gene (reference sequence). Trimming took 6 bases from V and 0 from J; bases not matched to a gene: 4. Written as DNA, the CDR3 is TGTGCCAGCAGGGGACTAGAGACCTCTGGGGCCAACGTCCTGACTTTC. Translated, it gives CASRGLETSGANVLTF.

The CDR3 DNA reads TGTGCCAGCAGTTCAGGTCGACAGTTGGGTCAGCCCCAGCATTTT. Translating it yields CASSSGRQLGQPQHF. V usage is TRBV27 and J usage is TRBJ1-5; weak D call: TRBD1 (5 bases). CDR1 is MNHEY, CDR2 SMNVEV, per germline (reference sequence). V was shortened by 4 bases and J by 6 bases, with 16 bases between the two germline ends. This CDR3 has 15 residues.

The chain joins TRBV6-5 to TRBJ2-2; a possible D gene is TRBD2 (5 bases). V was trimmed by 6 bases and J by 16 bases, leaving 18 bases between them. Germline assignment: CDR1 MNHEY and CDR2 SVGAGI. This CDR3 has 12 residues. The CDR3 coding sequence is TGTGCCAGCAGCCCCGGACTGAATATGAAGTTTTTT. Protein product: CASSPGLNMKFF.

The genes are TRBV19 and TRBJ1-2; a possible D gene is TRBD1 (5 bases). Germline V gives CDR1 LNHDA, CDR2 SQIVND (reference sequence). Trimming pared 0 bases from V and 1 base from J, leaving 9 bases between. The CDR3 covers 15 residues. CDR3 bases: TGTGCCAGTAGTATAGACCCGACAGATAACTATGGCTACACCTTC. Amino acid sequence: CASSIDPTDNYGYTF.

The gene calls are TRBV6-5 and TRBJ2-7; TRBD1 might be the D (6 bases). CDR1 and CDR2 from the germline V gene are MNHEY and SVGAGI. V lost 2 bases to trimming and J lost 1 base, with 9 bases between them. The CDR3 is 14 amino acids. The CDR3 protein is CASSYQQGSYEQYF. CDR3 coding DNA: TGTGCCAGCAGTTACCAACAGGGATCCTACGAGCAGTACTTC.

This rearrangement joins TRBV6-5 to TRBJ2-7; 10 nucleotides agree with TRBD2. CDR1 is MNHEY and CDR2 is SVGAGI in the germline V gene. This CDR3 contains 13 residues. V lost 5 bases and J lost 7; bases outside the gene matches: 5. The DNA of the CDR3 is TGTGCCAGCAGTCCTTGGACTAGCGGAGAGCAGTACTTC. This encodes CASSPWTSGEQYF.

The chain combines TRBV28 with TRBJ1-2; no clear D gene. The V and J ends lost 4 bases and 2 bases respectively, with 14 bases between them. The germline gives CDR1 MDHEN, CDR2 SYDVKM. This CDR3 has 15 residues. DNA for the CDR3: TGTGCCAGCAGTTATTTCCGGAGACTCAACTATGGCTACACCTTC. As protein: CASSYFRRLNYGYTF.

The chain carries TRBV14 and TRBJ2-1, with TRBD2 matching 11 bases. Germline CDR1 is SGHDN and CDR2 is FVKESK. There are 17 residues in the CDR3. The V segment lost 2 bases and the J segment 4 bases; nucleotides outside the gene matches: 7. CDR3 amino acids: CASSQSKTSGAYNEQFF. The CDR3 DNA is TGTGCCAGCAGCCAATCGAAGACTAGCGGGGCATACAATGAGCAGTTCTTC.

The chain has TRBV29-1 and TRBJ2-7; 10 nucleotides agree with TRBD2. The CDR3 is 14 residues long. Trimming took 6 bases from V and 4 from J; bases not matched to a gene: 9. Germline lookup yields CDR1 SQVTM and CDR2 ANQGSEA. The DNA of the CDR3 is TGCAGCGTCCTTAGCGGGAGGATGACGTACGAGCAGTACTTC. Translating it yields CSVLSGRMTYEQYF.

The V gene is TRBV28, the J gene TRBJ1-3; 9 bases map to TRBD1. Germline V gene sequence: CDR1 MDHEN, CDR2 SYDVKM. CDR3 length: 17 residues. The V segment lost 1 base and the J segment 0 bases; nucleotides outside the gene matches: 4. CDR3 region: CASSLYTGGTSGNTIYF. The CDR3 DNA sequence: TGTGCCAGCAGTTTATACACAGGGGGCACCTCTGGAAACACCATATATTTT.

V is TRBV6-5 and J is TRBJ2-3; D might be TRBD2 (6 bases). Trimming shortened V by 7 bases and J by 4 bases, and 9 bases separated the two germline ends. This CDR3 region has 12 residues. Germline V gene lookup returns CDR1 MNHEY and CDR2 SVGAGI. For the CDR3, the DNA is TGTGCCAGCATCGGGGGAGCAGATACGCAGTATTTT. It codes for CASIGGADTQYF.

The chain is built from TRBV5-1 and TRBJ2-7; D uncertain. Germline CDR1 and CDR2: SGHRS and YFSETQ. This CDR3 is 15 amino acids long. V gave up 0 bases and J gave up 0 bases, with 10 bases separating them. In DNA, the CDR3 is TGCGCCAGCAGCTTGGCGGTCCCTAGCTCCTACGAGCAGTACTTC. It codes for CASSLAVPSSYEQYF.

CDR3 nucleotides: TGTGCCAGCGGGACAGGGTTATTGGCCTACGAGCAGTACTTC. It is translated as CASGTGLLAYEQYF. This rearrangement joins TRBV27 to TRBJ2-7, with 9 bases that match TRBD1. The CDR3 is 14 residues long. In germline, CDR1 is MNHEY, CDR2 SMNVEV (reference sequence). After removal of 8 bases from V and 2 bases from J, the junction contained 7 bases not matched to a gene.

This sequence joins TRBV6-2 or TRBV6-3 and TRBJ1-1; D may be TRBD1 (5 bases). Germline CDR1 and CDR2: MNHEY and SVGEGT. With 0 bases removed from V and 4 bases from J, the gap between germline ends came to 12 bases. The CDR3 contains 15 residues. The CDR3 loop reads CASSYSRQGGTEAFF. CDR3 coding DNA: TGTGCCAGCAGTTACTCCAGGCAGGGAGGCACTGAAGCTTTCTTT.

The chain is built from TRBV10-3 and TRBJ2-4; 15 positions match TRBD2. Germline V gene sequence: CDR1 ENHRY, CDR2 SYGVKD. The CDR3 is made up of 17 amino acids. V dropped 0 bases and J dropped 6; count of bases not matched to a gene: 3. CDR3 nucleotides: TGTGCCATCAGTGAGTCTCCGGGACTAGCGGGGGGAAACATTCAGTACTTC. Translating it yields CAISESPGLAGGNIQYF.

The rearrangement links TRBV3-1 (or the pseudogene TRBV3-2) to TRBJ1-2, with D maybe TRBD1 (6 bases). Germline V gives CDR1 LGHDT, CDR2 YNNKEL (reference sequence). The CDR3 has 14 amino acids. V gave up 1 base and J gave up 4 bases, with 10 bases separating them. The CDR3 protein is CASSQGGLTYGYTF. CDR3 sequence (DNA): TGTGCCAGCAGCCAAGGGGGGCTAACCTATGGCTACACCTTC.

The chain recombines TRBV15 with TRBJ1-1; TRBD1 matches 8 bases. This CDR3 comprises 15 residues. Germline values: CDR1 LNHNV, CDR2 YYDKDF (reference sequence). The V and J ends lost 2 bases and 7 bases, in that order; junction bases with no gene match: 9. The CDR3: CATSRKDRGRGEAFF. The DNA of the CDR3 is TGTGCCACCAGCAGAAAAGACAGGGGCAGGGGTGAAGCTTTCTTT. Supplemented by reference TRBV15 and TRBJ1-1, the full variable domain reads DAMVIQNPRYQVTQFGKPVTLSCSQTLNHNVMYWYQQKSSQAPKLLFHYYDKDFNNEADTPDNFQSRRPNTSFCFLDIRSPGLGDTAMYLCATSRKDRGRGEAFFGQGTRLTVV.